Reported below is one T cell receptor (beta chain). This sample was included in a study of blood T cell repertoires in COVID-19. Germline CDR1 and CDR2: LGHNA and YNFKEQ. CDR3 size: 15 residues. V lost 4 bases and J lost 1, with 13 bases in between. The authors' processing: The authors estimated nucleated cell counts from reference gene primer amplification. Clones were sequenced by immunoSEQ multiplex PCR, and TCRdb holds only the in-frame ones, with some missing. V, J and clone size derive from that table, while D and trimming were established from the DNA sequence. The sample carries tens of thousands of clones, 82% recorded once.

The clonotype comes from a woman of 80 years or more with acute or convalescent COVID-19. V is TRBV4-2 and J is TRBJ1-2, with TRBD1 as a possible D gene (5 bases). The sample consisted of peripheral blood. The CDR3, as DNA: TGTGCCAGCAGCCCTCCGACAGTGGGTAACTATGGCTACACCTTC. This translates into CASSPPTVGNYGYTF.